This entry lists 20 T cell receptor beta chains sequenced from one sample in a study of metastatic and nonmetastatic thyroid tumors. TCRdb reprocessed the PCR reads via MiXCR. Of thousands of clones detected, 33% appear once; the ten largest clones hold roughly a quarter. Among the patients, none had received any treatment before thyroid surgery. Sequenced input: adjacent normal tissue. These TCRs come from a female donor with papillary thyroid cancer or a benign thyroid nodule (not recorded which). Some clones in this sample may be carry-over from other donors' samples.

J is TRBJ2-1 and V is TRBV2, with 7 bases fitting TRBD2. V lost 9 bases to trimming and J lost 9 bases; unmatched junction nucleotides: 20. Germline values: CDR1 SNHLY, CDR2 FYNNEI. There are 16 residues in the CDR3. CDR3 amino acids: CASSPSRGEGLREQFF. The CDR3 DNA is TGTGCCAGTAGCCCCAGCCGGGGGGAGGGCCTACGTGAGCAGTTCTTC.

The CDR3 DNA sequence: TGTGCCAGCAGCTTAGTCGGCAGGATCATATATTTT. This gives the protein CASSLVGRIIYF. V usage is TRBV11-2 and J usage is TRBJ1-3; D gene unclear. The CDR3 consists of 12 residues. The germline V gene has CDR1 SGHAT and CDR2 FQNNGV. V was shortened by 1 base and J by 12 bases, with 10 bases between the two germline ends.

The V and J genes are TRBV13 and TRBJ2-2, with 14 positions matching TRBD2. Germline V gene lookup returns CDR1 PRHDT and CDR2 FYEKMQ (reference sequence). The length of the CDR3 is 20 residues. Trimming took 5 bases from V and 5 from J; bases not matched to a gene: 16. DNA of the CDR3: TGTGCCAGCAGCCTTGCGGGACTAGCGGGAGTTGGGGCGAGTACCGGGGAGCTGTTTTTT. It specifies CASSLAGLAGVGASTGELFF.

The chain couples TRBV27 to TRBJ1-2, with D possibly TRBD1 on 5 matching bases. V was clipped by 0 bases and J by 8 bases, with 13 bases between them. Germline V gene lookup returns CDR1 MNHEY and CDR2 SMNVEV (reference sequence). The CDR3 consists of 14 residues. CDR3 sequence (DNA): TGTGCCAGCAGTTTATCGGGGGACGCTGGAGGCTACACCTTC. This encodes CASSLSGDAGGYTF.

This clone showed up just a few times. The genes are TRBV6-2 or TRBV6-3 and TRBJ2-2; 7 bases match TRBD2. Germline CDR1 is MNHEY and CDR2 is SVGEGT. Trimming took 0 bases from V and 4 from J; bases not matched to a gene: 11. This CDR3 comprises 18 residues. CDR3 coding DNA: TGTGCCAGCAGTTACTCGGGAGGGTTTGAGGCTAGCACCGGGGAGCTGTTTTTT. Translated: CASSYSGGFEASTGELFF.

There are many counts of this clone. The chain couples TRBV12-3 or TRBV12-4 to TRBJ2-5; D uncertain. The CDR3 has 13 residues. V lost 1 base to trimming and J lost 5 bases, with 8 bases between them. CDR3 sequence reads: CASSLVVRETQYF. The DNA for the CDR3 is TGTGCCAGCAGTTTAGTAGTTCGGGAGACCCAGTACTTC.

In this sample, this clone turned up a few times. The V and J genes are TRBV12-3 or TRBV12-4 and TRBJ1-1; tentatively, D is TRBD1 (6 bases). This CDR3 has 14 amino acids. The germline V and J ends were trimmed by 6 bases and 2 bases, with 13 bases remaining between them. Here the CDR3 DNA reads TGTGCCAGCAGCAAGACAGGACCTAACACTGAAGCTTTCTTT. Amino acid sequence: CASSKTGPNTEAFF.

This clone has more than one count but fewer than ten. This sequence joins TRBV27 and TRBJ2-3; 7 bases match TRBD2. Germline-derived CDR1 and CDR2 are MNHEY and SMNVEV (reference sequence). This CDR3 is built from 13 residues. Losses at the gene ends were 7 bases for V and 3 bases for J; bases not matched to a gene: 4. CDR3 region: CASKLRGTDTQYF. The DNA of the CDR3 is TGTGCCAGCAAGCTGCGGGGGACAGATACGCAGTATTTT.

Only a few counts were recorded for this clone. This chain uses TRBV6-2 or TRBV6-3 with TRBJ1-1; D gene unclear. The germline V and J ends were trimmed by 3 bases and 12 bases, with 8 bases remaining between them. Germline-derived CDR1 and CDR2 are MNHEY and SVGEGT. CDR3 length equals 10 residues. The CDR3 DNA reads as TGTGCCAGCAGTTATGGGGAAACTTTCTTT. Its protein product is CASSYGETFF.

J is TRBJ1-3 and V is TRBV7-6; 7 bases map to TRBD1. The CDR3 has 14 amino acids. Unmatched junction bases numbered 20, after V lost 9 bases and J lost 15 bases. CDR1 is SGHVS and CDR2 is FNYEAQ in the germline V gene. The CDR3 is CARSSTGERNTKYF. The CDR3 DNA follows: TGTGCCAGAAGCAGCACAGGGGAGCGAAACACTAAATATTTT.

This clone was seen a handful of times. The chain is built from TRBV3-1 and TRBJ2-1; D gene unclear. Germline V gene lookup returns CDR1 LGHDT and CDR2 YNNKEL (reference sequence). The CDR3 has 14 residues. Between the trimmed V and J ends, which lost 1 base and 8 bases, there was a span of 12 bases. The CDR3 nucleotides read TGTGCCAGCAGCCAAGGAGTTCTGGCCCATGAGCAGTTCTTC. Protein: CASSQGVLAHEQFF.

This clone was counted only a few times. The V and J genes are TRBV11-2 and TRBJ2-7; D is ambiguous. V lost 1 base to trimming and J lost 0 bases, with 13 bases between them. Germline loops: CDR1 SGHAT, CDR2 FQNNGV. CDR3 length: 16 amino acids. CDR3 in amino acids: CASSLGAGVISYEQYF. For the CDR3, the DNA is TGTGCCAGCAGCTTAGGGGCAGGCGTCATCTCCTACGAGCAGTACTTC.

The chain combines TRBV19 with TRBJ1-6; a weak D match, TRBD1 (6 bases). In germline, CDR1 is LNHDA, CDR2 SQIVND (reference sequence). The CDR3 has 13 residues. Trimming stripped 9 bases from V and 10 bases from J, with 16 bases between. CDR3 residues: CASSYRVGSPLHF. CDR3 DNA: TGTGCCAGCTCATACAGGGTCGGATCACCCCTCCACTTT.

This chain connects TRBV20-1 to TRBJ1-6; no clear D. The CDR3 consists of 14 residues. Germline loops: CDR1 DFQATT, CDR2 SNEGSKA (reference sequence). The V and J ends lost 1 base and 10 bases respectively, with 14 bases between them. The CDR3 DNA sequence: TGCAGTGCTAGAGGGGCAAGGGAGGGCTCACCCCTCCACTTT. It translates to CSARGAREGSPLHF.

This clone came up a few times. The gene calls are TRBV28 and TRBJ1-2; perhaps TRBD1 as D (5 bases). The CDR3 spans 15 residues. Per germline, CDR1 MDHEN and CDR2 SYDVKM. Between the trimmed V and J ends, which lost 2 bases and 4 bases, there was a span of 14 bases. CDR3 nucleotide sequence: TGTGCCAGCAGTTTACCGCAGGGACTACCCTATGGCTACACCTTC. This gives the protein CASSLPQGLPYGYTF.

This clone counts as large. The V call is TRBV7-2, the J call TRBJ2-2; D gene unclear. There are 15 residues in the CDR3. The germline V and J ends were trimmed by 5 bases and 6 bases, with 16 bases remaining between them. Germline CDR1 SGHTA, CDR2 FQGNSA. CDR3 sequence reads: CASSTDGLRAGELFF. CDR3 sequence (DNA): TGTGCCAGCAGCACAGATGGGCTCAGAGCCGGGGAGCTGTTTTTT.

The table lists this clone with a few counts. This chain connects TRBV28 to TRBJ1-1; D is perhaps TRBD1 (5 bases). The CDR3 contains 15 residues. V lost 6 bases and J 2 bases, leaving 16 bases between the germline ends. Per the germline V gene, CDR1 is MDHEN and CDR2 is SYDVKM. This CDR3 reads CASRPLSGLNTEAFF. The CDR3 nucleotides read TGTGCCAGCAGGCCCCTCTCGGGACTTAACACTGAAGCTTTCTTT.

This clone is medium-sized (0.01 to 0.1%) in the sample. The chain uses TRBV3-1 and TRBJ2-5; 9 nucleotides align to TRBD2. V was clipped by 3 bases and J by 7 bases; unmatched bases: 15. Germline CDR1 reads LGHDT; CDR2 reads YNNKEL (reference sequence). The CDR3 has 17 amino acids. The CDR3 sequence: CASSHEGGLAHRGTQYF. DNA for the CDR3: TGTGCCAGCAGCCACGAAGGGGGACTAGCCCACCGGGGGACCCAGTACTTC.

The rearrangement links TRBV11-3 to TRBJ1-1; D ambiguous. CDR1 is SGHNT, CDR2 YENEEA, per germline. Trimming removed 0 bases at V and 0 bases at J, with 5 bases between. This CDR3 has 14 amino acids. As DNA, the CDR3 is TGTGCCAGCAGCTTAGATCGAATGAACACTGAAGCTTTCTTT. This translates into CASSLDRMNTEAFF.

In its sample, this clone was seen once. The J gene is TRBJ1-4, the V gene TRBV30; maybe TRBD1 (5 bases). This CDR3 contains 14 residues. V dropped 3 bases and J dropped 8 bases, with 16 bases sitting between them. Germline CDR1 and CDR2: GTSNPN and SVGIG (reference sequence). This CDR3 reads CAWRGGGAREKLFF. In DNA form, the CDR3 reads TGTGCCTGGAGGGGCGGTGGGGCGAGGGAAAAACTGTTTTTT.